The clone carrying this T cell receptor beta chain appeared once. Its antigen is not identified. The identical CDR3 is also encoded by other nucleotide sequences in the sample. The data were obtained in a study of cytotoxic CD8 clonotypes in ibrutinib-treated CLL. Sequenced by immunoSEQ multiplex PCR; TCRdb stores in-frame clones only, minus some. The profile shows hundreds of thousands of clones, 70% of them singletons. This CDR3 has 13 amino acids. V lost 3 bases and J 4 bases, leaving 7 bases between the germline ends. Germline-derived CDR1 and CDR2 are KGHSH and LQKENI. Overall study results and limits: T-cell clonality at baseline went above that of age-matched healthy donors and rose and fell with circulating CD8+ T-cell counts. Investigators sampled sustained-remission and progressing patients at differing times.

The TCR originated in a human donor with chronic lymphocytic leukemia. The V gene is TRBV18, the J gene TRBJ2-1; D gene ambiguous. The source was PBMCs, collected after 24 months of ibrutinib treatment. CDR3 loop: CASSPPTYNEQFF. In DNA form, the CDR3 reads TGTGCCAGCTCACCGCCCACTTACAATGAGCAGTTCTTC.